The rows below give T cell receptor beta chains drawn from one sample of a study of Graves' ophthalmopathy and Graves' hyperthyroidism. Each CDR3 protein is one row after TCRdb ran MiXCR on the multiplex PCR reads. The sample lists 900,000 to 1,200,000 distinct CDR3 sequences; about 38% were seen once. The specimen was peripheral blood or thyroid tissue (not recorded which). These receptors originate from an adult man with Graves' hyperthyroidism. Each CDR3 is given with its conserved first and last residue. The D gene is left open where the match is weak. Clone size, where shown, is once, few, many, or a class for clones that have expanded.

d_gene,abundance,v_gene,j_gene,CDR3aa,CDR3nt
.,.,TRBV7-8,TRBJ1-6,CASSPPMRGVNSPLHF,TGTGCCAGCAGCCCCCCCATGAGAGGGGTCAATTCACCCCTCCACTTT
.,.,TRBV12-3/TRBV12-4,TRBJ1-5,CASSFRGWVNQPQHF,TGTGCCAGCAGTTTTAGGGGTTGGGTCAATCAGCCCCAGCATTTT
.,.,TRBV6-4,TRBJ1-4,CASSDRESHF,TGTGCCAGCAGTGACAGGGAGTCCCATTTT
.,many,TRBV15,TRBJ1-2,CATSRDRTMVYGYTF,TGTGCCACCAGCAGAGATCGGACAATGGTCTATGGCTACACCTTC
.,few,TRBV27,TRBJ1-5,CASSPGPDTNQPQHF,TGTGCCAGCAGTCCGGGCCCCGATACTAATCAGCCCCAGCATTTT
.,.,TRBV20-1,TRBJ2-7,CSAPAREGSSYEQYF,TGCAGTGCCCCCGCCCGTGAGGGAAGCTCCTACGAGCAGTACTTC
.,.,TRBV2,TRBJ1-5,CASKTTSNQPQHF,TGTGCCAGCAAGACAACGAGCAATCAGCCCCAGCATTTT
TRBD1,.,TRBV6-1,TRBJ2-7,CASGSTMGTGTEPYSYEEYF,TGTGCCAGCGGATCTACTATGGGGACAGGGACCGAACCTTACTCCTACGAGGAGTACTTC
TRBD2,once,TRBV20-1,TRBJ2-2,CSAPRAGGYTGELFF,TGCAGTGCCCCAAGAGCGGGAGGGTACACCGGGGAGCTGTTTTTT
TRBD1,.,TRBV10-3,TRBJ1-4,CAIGGDSADEKLFF,TGTGCCATCGGGGGGGACAGCGCCGATGAAAAACTGTTTTTT
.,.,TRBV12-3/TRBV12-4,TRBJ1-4,CASRPVATNEKLFF,TGTGCCAGCAGACCAGTCGCAACTAATGAAAAACTGTTTTTT
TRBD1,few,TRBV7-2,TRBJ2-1,CASSRTGGLSDEQFF,TGTGCCAGCAGCCGGACAGGGGGCCTATCGGATGAGCAGTTCTTC
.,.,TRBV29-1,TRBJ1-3,CSSAGPTSGNTIYF,TGCAGCAGCGCTGGACCGACCTCTGGAAACACCATATATTTT
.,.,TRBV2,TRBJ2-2,CASTGRGRLKELFF,TGTGCCAGCACAGGACGGGGAAGGCTCAAGGAGCTGTTTTTT
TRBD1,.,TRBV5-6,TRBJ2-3,CASSLGSGTGADTQYF,TGTGCCAGCAGCTTGGGATCCGGGACAGGGGCAGATACGCAGTATTTT
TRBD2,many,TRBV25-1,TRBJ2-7,CASSESGTSGTYEQYF,TGTGCCAGCAGTGAATCCGGGACTAGCGGAACCTACGAGCAGTACTTC
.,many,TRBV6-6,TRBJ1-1,CASTDPGRLTEAFF,TGTGCCAGCACGGACCCAGGGCGGCTCACTGAAGCTTTCTTT
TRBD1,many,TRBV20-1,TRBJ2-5,CSAGPTGIGQETQYF,TGCAGTGCTGGTCCGACAGGGATAGGACAAGAGACCCAGTACTTC
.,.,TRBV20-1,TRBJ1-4,CSARDAGRGEDEKLFF,TGCAGTGCTAGAGATGCGGGGAGGGGTGAAGATGAAAAACTGTTTTTT
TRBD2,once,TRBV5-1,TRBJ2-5,CASSFTGGGEETQYF,TGTGCCAGCAGCTTTACGGGAGGAGGTGAAGAGACCCAGTACTTC
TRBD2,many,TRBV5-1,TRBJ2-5,CASSQGGEQETQYF,TGCGCCAGCAGCCAGGGAGGGGAACAAGAGACCCAGTACTTC
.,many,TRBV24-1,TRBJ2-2,CATSGLGQNTGELFF,TGTGCCACCAGTGGTTTAGGACAGAACACCGGGGAGCTGTTTTTT
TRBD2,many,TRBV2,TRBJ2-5,CASSHKEAGGMTQYF,TGTGCCAGCAGTCACAAGGAGGCGGGGGGAATGACCCAGTACTTC
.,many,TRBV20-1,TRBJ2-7,CSARDFSTYEQYF,TGCAGTGCTAGAGATTTTAGTACCTACGAGCAGTACTTC
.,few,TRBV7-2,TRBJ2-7,CASSLNKDGARDEQYF,TGTGCCAGCAGCTTAAACAAGGACGGGGCCCGGGACGAGCAGTACTTC
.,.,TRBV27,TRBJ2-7,CASSLGWESSYEQYF,TGTGCCAGCAGTTTAGGTTGGGAGTCGAGCTACGAGCAGTACTTC
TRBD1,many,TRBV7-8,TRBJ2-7,CASSLSEGQGEEQYF,TGTGCCAGCAGCTTATCCGAGGGACAGGGTGAAGAGCAGTACTTC
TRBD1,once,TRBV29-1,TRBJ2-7,CSVSGTESYEQYF,TGCAGCGTTTCCGGGACAGAGTCCTACGAGCAGTACTTC
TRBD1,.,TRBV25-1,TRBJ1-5,CASSATGEGPQHF,TGTGCCAGCAGCGCAACAGGGGAAGGGCCCCAGCATTTT
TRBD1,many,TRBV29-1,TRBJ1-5,CSVGTDGQPQHF,TGCAGCGTAGGGACAGACGGTCAGCCCCAGCATTTT
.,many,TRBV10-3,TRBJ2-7,CASSPGRLSYEQYF,TGTGCCAGCAGTCCCGGACGCCTCTCCTACGAGCAGTACTTC
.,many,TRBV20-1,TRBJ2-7,CSVATTYEQYF,TGCAGTGTAGCGACAACCTACGAGCAGTACTTC
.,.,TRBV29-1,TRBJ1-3,CSGLGSGSGNTIYF,TGCAGCGGGTTGGGGTCAGGTTCTGGAAACACCATATATTTT
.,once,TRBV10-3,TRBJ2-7,CASSYSRRGPDEQYF,TGTGCCAGCAGTTACTCACGACGGGGTCCGGACGAGCAGTACTTC
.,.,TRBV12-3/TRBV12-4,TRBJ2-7,CASSLEGTKSSYEQYF,TGTGCCAGCAGCTTGGAGGGGACGAAGAGCTCCTACGAGCAGTACTTC
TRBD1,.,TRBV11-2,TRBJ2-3,CASSSTGGDTQYF,TGTGCCAGCAGCTCAACAGGGGGAGATACGCAGTATTTT
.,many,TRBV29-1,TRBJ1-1,CSVTDNTEAFF,TGCAGCGTTACGGATAACACTGAAGCTTTCTTT
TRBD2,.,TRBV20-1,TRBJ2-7,CSARMSRLAGGHEQYF,TGCAGTGCTAGAATGTCAAGGCTAGCGGGGGGGCATGAGCAGTACTTC
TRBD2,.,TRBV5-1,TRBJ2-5,CASASGRGQETQYF,TGCGCCAGCGCTAGCGGGAGAGGCCAAGAGACCCAGTACTTC
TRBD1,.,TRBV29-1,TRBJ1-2,CSVGPTGSVGYTF,TGCAGCGTTGGGCCGACAGGGTCGGTTGGCTACACCTTC
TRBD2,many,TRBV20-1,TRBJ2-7,CSARVPGTRPYEQYF,TGCAGTGCTAGAGTCCCGGGGACTAGGCCCTACGAGCAGTACTTC
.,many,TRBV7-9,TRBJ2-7,CASSPLLEQYF,TGTGCCAGCAGCCCGCTCCTCGAGCAGTACTTC
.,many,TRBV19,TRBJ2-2,CALREGYTGELFF,TGTGCCCTCAGGGAAGGGTACACCGGGGAGCTGTTTTTT
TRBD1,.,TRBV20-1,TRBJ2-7,CSASGQENGYEQYF,TGCAGTGCTAGCGGACAGGAGAATGGATACGAGCAGTACTTC
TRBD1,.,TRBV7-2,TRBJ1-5,CASSPDRERQPQHF,TGTGCCAGCAGCCCGGACAGGGAACGACAGCCCCAGCATTTT
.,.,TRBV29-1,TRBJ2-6,CSVEDSSGANVLTF,TGCAGCGTTGAAGACAGCTCTGGGGCCAACGTCCTGACTTTC
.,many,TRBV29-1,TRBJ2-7,CSAVGPMAGTEQYF,TGCAGCGCGGTGGGTCCTATGGCAGGTACCGAGCAGTACTTC
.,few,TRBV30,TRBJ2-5,CASHRTIQETQYF,TGTGCCTCACATAGGACTATCCAAGAGACCCAGTACTTC
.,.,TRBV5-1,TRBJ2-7,CASSPEVTSSYEQYF,TGCGCCAGCAGCCCGGAGGTTACTAGCTCCTACGAGCAGTACTTC
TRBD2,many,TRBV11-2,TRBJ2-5,CASSLPTSGGATQYF,TGTGCCAGCAGCTTACCTACTAGCGGGGGGGCGACCCAGTACTTC
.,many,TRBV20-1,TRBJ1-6,CSADPRTEDSPLHF,TGCAGTGCTGACCCACGGACCGAGGATTCACCCCTCCACTTT
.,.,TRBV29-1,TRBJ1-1,CSAFRKGNTEAFF,TGCAGCGCCTTTCGTAAGGGGAACACTGAAGCTTTCTTT
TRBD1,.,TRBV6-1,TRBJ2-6,CASSEWDRAGANVLTF,TGTGCCAGCAGTGAGTGGGACAGGGCTGGGGCCAACGTCCTGACTTTC
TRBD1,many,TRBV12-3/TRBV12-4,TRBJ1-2,CASSPHGTGLAGYTF,TGTGCCAGCAGTCCCCATGGGACAGGGTTGGCGGGCTACACCTTC
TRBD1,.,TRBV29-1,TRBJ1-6,CSVYTGVNSPLHF,TGCAGCGTCTATACAGGGGTAAATTCACCCCTCCACTTT
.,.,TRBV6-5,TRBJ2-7,CASSYQQGYEQYF,TGTGCCAGCAGTTACCAACAGGGCTACGAGCAGTACTTC
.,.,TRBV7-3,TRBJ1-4,CASSLGPLAGPTNEKLFF,TGTGCCAGCAGCTTAGGCCCTTTAGCGGGGCCAACTAATGAAAAACTGTTTTTT
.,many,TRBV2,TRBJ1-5,CASSESNWDISNQPQHF,TGTGCCAGCAGTGAATCCAACTGGGACATTAGCAATCAGCCCCAGCATTTT